This T cell receptor beta chain was identified in a study of glioma-infiltrating T cells after dendritic cell vaccination. Whole-study results and caveats: Only a small number of patients had complete blood and tumor samples.

About this clone: Its antigen is unidentified.

Trimming removed 5 bases at V and 9 bases at J, with 17 bases between. Germline assignment: CDR1 SGHVS and CDR2 FNYEAQ. The CDR3 covers 15 residues. Repertoires were generated with immunoSEQ multiplex PCR, while TCRdb's copy carries only in-frame clones and drops some. The sample shows about 92,000 clones, 70% to 90% of them seen only once. Sample: blood, taken before dendritic cell vaccination. This chain joins TRBV7-6 and TRBJ1-6, with a possible D match to TRBD1 (6 bases). The clonotype comes from a human donor with glioblastoma. The CDR3 DNA reads as TGTGCCAGCAGCAAAAGAGGGGGTTCCTCTTCACCCCTCCACTTT. Encoded protein: CASSKRGGSSSPLHF.